The 31 T cell receptor beta chains below all came from one sample that was sequenced in a study of PD-L1 blockade in urothelial cancer. Assay used: immunoSEQ multiplex PCR; TCRdb lists only in-frame clones, some missing. Of 100,000 to 150,000 clones in the sample, roughly 83% are singletons; the top ten hold 2.5% to 4%. As to time point: pretreatment peripheral blood. Sample: PBMCs, taken around atezolizumab (anti-PD-L1) treatment. The receptors were gathered from a man aged 50-59 years with urothelial cancer.

The chain recombines TRBV28 with TRBJ2-7; tentatively, D is TRBD2 (5 bases). Germline CDR1 and CDR2: MDHEN and SYDVKM. The germline V and J ends were trimmed by 0 bases and 5 bases, with 20 bases remaining between them. The CDR3 sequence is 17 residues long. The CDR3 DNA is TGTGCCAGCAGTTTATGGTCCCCGGGCGGTGGGAGAGACGAGCAGTACTTC. Translating it yields CASSLWSPGGGRDEQYF.

The V gene is TRBV11-2, the J gene TRBJ1-4, with a weak D call TRBD1 (5 bases). Germline V gene lookup returns CDR1 SGHAT and CDR2 FQNNGV. CDR3 size: 17 residues. Deletions cut 1 base from V and 0 bases from J, with 12 bases between. The CDR3 DNA reads TGTGCCAGCAGCTTAGGGCAGGGCCCTCCAACTAATGAAAAACTGTTTTTT. It yields the protein CASSLGQGPPTNEKLFF.

Here the CDR3 reads CASSPDRVYTF. The DNA of the CDR3 is TGTGCCAGCAGCCCGGACAGGGTCTACACCTTC. V usage is TRBV28 and J usage is TRBJ1-2; 8 bases align to TRBD1. CDR3 length: 11 amino acids. The J segment lost 10 bases and the V segment lost 6 bases, leaving 4 bases of the junction unmatched. Germline V gene sequence: CDR1 MDHEN, CDR2 SYDVKM.

The V call is TRBV6-5, the J call TRBJ2-5, with 7 bases that match TRBD1. V lost 6 bases and J lost 4; bases outside the gene matches: 5. This CDR3 region has 13 residues. Germline values: CDR1 MNHEY, CDR2 SVGAGI. The CDR3 spells CASRATGIETQYF. As DNA, the CDR3 is TGTGCCAGCAGGGCGACAGGGATAGAGACCCAGTACTTC.

The chain uses TRBV14 and TRBJ2-1, with D maybe TRBD2 (6 bases). CDR1 is SGHDN, CDR2 FVKESK, per germline. V lost 5 bases and J lost 0, with 14 bases in between. This CDR3 region has 16 residues. DNA of the CDR3: TGTGCCAGCAGCGGGGGGTCCCGCGGCTCCTACAATGAGCAGTTCTTC. This translates into CASSGGSRGSYNEQFF.

This chain links TRBV27 with TRBJ2-2, with D perhaps matching TRBD2 (5 bases). The CDR3 has 14 residues. V was shortened by 0 bases and J by 5 bases, with 7 bases between the two germline ends. Germline assignment: CDR1 MNHEY and CDR2 SMNVEV (reference sequence). In DNA, the CDR3 is TGTGCCAGCAGTTTATCTAGGGAGACCGGGGAGCTGTTTTTT. It codes for CASSLSRETGELFF.

J is TRBJ1-5 and V is TRBV6-5; unclear D gene. Trimming stripped 3 bases from V and 3 bases from J, with 12 bases between. This CDR3 is 15 amino acids long. Germline loops: CDR1 MNHEY, CDR2 SVGAGI. CDR3 sequence: CASSYSPNSNQPQHF. The CDR3 DNA reads TGTGCCAGCAGTTATAGTCCGAACTCCAATCAGCCCCAGCATTTT.

J is TRBJ2-7 and V is TRBV2; 14 positions match TRBD2. The CDR3 totals 16 residues. Per the germline V gene, CDR1 is SNHLY and CDR2 is FYNNEI. After removal of 1 base from V and 7 bases from J, the junction contained 6 bases not matched to a gene. The DNA for the CDR3 is TGTGCCAGCAGTGAAGAGGGGACTAGCGGGAGAAGGGAGCAGTACTTC. Translation gives CASSEEGTSGRREQYF.

The chain recombines TRBV2 with TRBJ1-1; D is uncertain. The V end was cut by 2 bases, the J end by 1 base, with 8 bases between. CDR1 SNHLY and CDR2 FYNNEI come from the germline V gene. The CDR3 sequence is 14 residues long. The chain's CDR3 is CASSETGRNTEAFF. Written as DNA, the CDR3 is TGTGCCAGCAGTGAAACCGGTAGGAACACTGAAGCTTTCTTT.

In its sample, this clone was seen a few times. The genes are TRBV28 and TRBJ2-7; possible D gene TRBD1, 6 bases. The germline V gene encodes CDR1 MDHEN and CDR2 SYDVKM. The CDR3 spans 14 residues. V was shortened by 7 bases and J by 2 bases, with 15 bases between the two germline ends. The CDR3 coding sequence is TGTGCCAGCACCCTACCCGGGACACCCTACGAGCAGTACTTC. Translation: CASTLPGTPYEQYF.

V gene TRBV27 combines with J gene TRBJ2-1, with D maybe TRBD2 (5 bases). Germline CDR1 is MNHEY and CDR2 is SMNVEV (reference sequence). V was pared by 6 bases and J by 5 bases, with 17 bases between. The CDR3 totals 15 residues. The CDR3 sequence: CASRVRGYSDNEQFF. CDR3 nucleotide sequence: TGTGCCAGCAGAGTACGAGGGTATTCGGACAATGAGCAGTTCTTC.

The J gene is TRBJ1-2, the V gene TRBV14, with D perhaps matching TRBD1 (5 bases). Germline V gene lookup returns CDR1 SGHDN and CDR2 FVKESK. Trimming pared 2 bases from V and 1 base from J, leaving 8 bases between. The CDR3 has 14 amino acids. This CDR3 is CASSQYRINYGYTF. The CDR3 region has the DNA TGTGCCAGCAGCCAATACAGGATTAACTATGGCTACACCTTC. The full variable domain, completed using reference TRBV14 and TRBJ1-2, is EAGVTQFPSHSVIEKGQTVTLRCDPISGHDNLYWYRRVMGKEIKFLLHFVKESKQDESGMPNNRFLAERTGGTYSTLKVQPAELEDSGVYFCASSQYRINYGYTFGSGTRLTVV.

The J gene is TRBJ2-3, the V gene TRBV30, with 11 nucleotides matching TRBD2. The CDR3 is 13 amino acids. CDR1 and CDR2 from the germline V gene are GTSNPN and SVGIG (reference sequence). The DNA for the CDR3 is TGTGCTGCCACTAGCGGGAGTGTCGATACGCAGTATTTT. This encodes CAATSGSVDTQYF.

J is TRBJ1-5 and V is TRBV5-1; D may be TRBD1 (6 bases). Germline V gene sequence: CDR1 SGHRS, CDR2 YFSETQ. Trimming took off 2 bases at V and 7 bases at J, with 10 bases between the two ends. This CDR3 is 13 amino acids long. CDR3 sequence reads: CASSFEGGQPQHF. In nucleotides, the CDR3 is TGCGCCAGCAGCTTTGAGGGGGGGCAGCCCCAGCATTTT.

The chain links TRBV5-6 to TRBJ2-5; D not certain. Germline V CDR1 and CDR2: SGHDT, YYEEEE. V lost 4 bases to trimming and J lost 10 bases, with 17 bases between them. This CDR3 has 13 amino acids. The CDR3 here is CASSRPPHRVQYF. DNA of the CDR3: TGTGCCAGCAGCCGCCCCCCTCACCGGGTCCAGTACTTC.

The chain carries TRBV14 and TRBJ2-7, with 8 bases identical to TRBD2. The J segment lost 4 bases and the V segment lost 6 bases, leaving 8 bases of the junction unmatched. Germline V gene sequence: CDR1 SGHDN, CDR2 FVKESK. The CDR3 extends over 14 amino acids. The CDR3 reads CASRPGLVGYEQYF. For the CDR3, the DNA is TGTGCCAGCAGGCCGGGACTAGTGGGATACGAGCAGTACTTC.

This clone was seen only a few times. The chain joins TRBV4-2 to TRBJ2-4; the match to TRBD2 covers 10 bases. V dropped 3 bases and J dropped 5; count of bases not matched to a gene: 4. Germline V gene data show CDR1 as LGHNA and CDR2 as YNFKEQ. The CDR3 has 15 residues. This CDR3 reads CASSHDGLAENIQYF. DNA for the CDR3: TGTGCCAGCAGCCATGATGGACTAGCGGAAAACATTCAGTACTTC.

The rearrangement uses TRBV5-1 and TRBJ2-7; 7 nucleotides match TRBD1. Germline assignment: CDR1 SGHRS and CDR2 YFSETQ. This CDR3 region has 16 residues. V dropped 1 base and J dropped 0; count of bases not matched to a gene: 7. The CDR3 bases are TGCGCCAGCAGCTTGTCCCGGGACAGACCCTCCTACGAGCAGTACTTC. Translation: CASSLSRDRPSYEQYF.

The sample holds a few counts of this clone. The chain uses TRBV9 and TRBJ1-4; 7 nucleotides align to TRBD1. CDR3 length: 15 residues. J was trimmed by 7 bases and V by 0 bases; bases with no gene match: 6. Per the germline V gene, CDR1 is SGDLS and CDR2 is YYNGEE. This CDR3 is CASSVAGGLGEKLFF. CDR3 DNA sequence: TGTGCCAGCAGCGTAGCAGGGGGTCTCGGTGAAAAACTGTTTTTT.

The chain combines TRBV6-5 with TRBJ2-7; a weak D match, TRBD2 (6 bases). The CDR3 spans 13 residues. Trimming cost V 4 bases and J 3 bases, with 10 bases left between them. CDR1 MNHEY and CDR2 SVGAGI come from the germline V gene. CDR3 bases: TGTGCCAGCAGTTCGGGACTGTTCTACGAGCAGTACTTC. This translates into CASSSGLFYEQYF.

The sample holds one count of this clone. The V call is TRBV6-6, the J call TRBJ2-7; a possible D gene is TRBD2 (6 bases). Germline lookup yields CDR1 MNHNY and CDR2 SVGAGI (reference sequence). The CDR3 runs 13 residues. V lost 5 bases, J lost 3 bases, and 11 bases lay in between. CDR3 coding DNA: TGTGCCAGCAGTAGCACGGAGGGCTACGAGCAGTACTTC. Translation gives CASSSTEGYEQYF.

This clone was counted a few times. CDR3 loop: CASSPGLNYGYTF. CDR3 bases: TGTGCCAGCAGCCCGGGATTGAATTATGGCTACACCTTC. The rearrangement links TRBV16 to TRBJ1-2; D is unclear. Germline values: CDR1 KGHSY, CDR2 FQNENV. V lost 4 bases and J 5 bases, leaving 11 bases between the germline ends. This CDR3 is 13 amino acids long.

Written as DNA, the CDR3 is TGTGCCATCAGTGAAGGGTTTGGGACAGGGATTGGCTACACCTTC. Translated: CAISEGFGTGIGYTF. This chain links TRBV10-3 with TRBJ1-2; 9 bases line up with TRBD1. The CDR3 consists of 15 residues. Losses at the gene ends were 3 bases for V and 7 bases for J; bases not matched to a gene: 9. Germline CDR1 ENHRY, CDR2 SYGVKD.

This chain uses TRBV28 with TRBJ2-1; D is perhaps TRBD2 (5 bases). Trimming pared 3 bases from V and 8 bases from J, leaving 17 bases between. Germline values: CDR1 MDHEN, CDR2 SYDVKM. The length of the CDR3 is 15 residues. The CDR3 protein is CASSFRRLAGDEQFF. The CDR3 bases are TGTGCCAGCAGTTTTAGGCGGCTAGCTGGAGATGAGCAGTTCTTC.

The J gene is TRBJ2-2, the V gene TRBV11-1, with 7 bases that match TRBD1. V dropped 5 bases and J dropped 3; count of bases not matched to a gene: 6. Germline V lookup: CDR1 SGHAT, CDR2 FQDESV (reference sequence). The CDR3 is 15 amino acids. The CDR3 loop is CASSMTGSDTGELFF. The CDR3 DNA reads as TGTGCCAGCAGCATGACAGGGTCTGACACCGGGGAGCTGTTTTTT.

The chain recombines TRBV5-6 with TRBJ2-2; D is undetermined. CDR3 length equals 13 residues. V dropped 1 base and J dropped 7 bases, with 8 bases sitting between them. The germline gives CDR1 SGHDT, CDR2 YYEEEE. CDR3 coding DNA: TGTGCCAGCAGCTTGTCCAGTGGCGGGGAGCTGTTTTTT. It codes for CASSLSSGGELFF.

The chain employs TRBV27 and TRBJ1-3; D possibly corresponds to TRBD1 (5 bases). The CDR3 covers 15 residues. V gave up 1 base and J gave up 4 bases, with 11 bases separating them. Germline V gene data show CDR1 as MNHEY and CDR2 as SMNVEV (reference sequence). DNA of the CDR3: TGTGCCAGCAGTTTATTGTGGGGCTCGGGAAACACCATATATTTT. It encodes CASSLLWGSGNTIYF.

The chain has TRBV6-1 and TRBJ1-6; the match to TRBD1 covers 9 bases. The junction had 7 bases not matched to a gene; V was cut back by 4 bases and J by 9 bases. The CDR3 length is 15 residues. Germline V gives CDR1 MNHNS, CDR2 SASEGT. The CDR3 sequence: CASSGPGTGSSPLHF. CDR3 bases: TGTGCCAGCAGTGGCCCCGGGACAGGGAGTTCACCCCTCCACTTT.

The rearrangement links TRBV5-6 to TRBJ2-7, with D unresolved. Germline V gives CDR1 SGHDT, CDR2 YYEEEE. This CDR3 region has 13 residues. V lost 4 bases and J lost 6, with 14 bases in between. CDR3 in DNA: TGTGCCAGCAGCCCCTCCCCATCGGGCGAGCAGTACTTC. It encodes CASSPSPSGEQYF.

The chain has TRBV28 and TRBJ2-4, with a tentative D call TRBD2 (5 bases). There are 14 residues in the CDR3. Trimming took 5 bases from V and 1 from J, leaving 9 bases between them. CDR1 is MDHEN, CDR2 SYDVKM, per germline. CDR3 sequence reads: CASSPGGAKNIQYF. The DNA for the CDR3 is TGTGCCAGCAGTCCCGGCGGGGCCAAAAACATTCAGTACTTC.

The rearrangement joins TRBV7-9 to TRBJ1-1; the D gene is possibly TRBD1 (5 bases). The V gene's germline CDR1 is SEHNR and CDR2 FQNEAQ (reference sequence). Deletions cut 3 bases from V and 5 bases from J, with 13 bases between. This CDR3 has 14 amino acids. The CDR3: CASSLGRGDTEAFF. DNA for the CDR3: TGTGCCAGCAGCTTGGGGCGGGGGGATACTGAAGCTTTCTTT.